This entry concerns a single T cell receptor (beta chain). Germline V gene data show CDR1 as LGHNA and CDR2 as YSLEER. Trimming took off 1 base at V and 1 base at J, with 6 bases between the two ends. CDR3 length equals 14 residues. After extraction with the RNeasy kit, about 0.45 to 1 ug of the RNA was reverse transcribed using random hexamers. The amplification used immunoSEQ multiplex PCR on TCR beta CDR3; it spanned 54 Vbeta and 13 Jbeta. MiXCR, applied by TCRdb to the immunoSEQ multiplex PCR reads, yields one record per CDR3 protein. The sample lists a few hundred thousand distinct CDR3 sequences; roughly 85% were seen once. The source of the sample is a study of CD8 T cells in Susac syndrome. From blood CD8+ and CD4+ T cells, the TCR beta chain was sequenced. The patients who served as multiple sclerosis controls were treatment-naive and had stable or active relapsing-remitting disease that fulfilled the revised McDonald criteria. TEMRA cells were FACS-enriched, while CD8+ and CD4+ T cells were negatively isolated.

The sequenced sample consisted of CD8+ T cells from PBMCs. The V call is TRBV4-3, the J call TRBJ2-3; no clear D gene. The origin of this receptor is a human donor with multiple sclerosis. The DNA of the CDR3 is TGCGCCAGCAGCCAAGCTCTCCGCACAGATACGCAGTATTTT. Its protein is CASSQALRTDTQYF.